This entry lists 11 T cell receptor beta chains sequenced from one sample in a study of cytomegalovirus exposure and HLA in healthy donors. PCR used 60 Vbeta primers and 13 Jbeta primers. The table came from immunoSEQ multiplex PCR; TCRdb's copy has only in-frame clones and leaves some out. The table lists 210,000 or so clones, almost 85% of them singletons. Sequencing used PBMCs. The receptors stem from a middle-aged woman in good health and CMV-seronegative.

The CDR3 DNA sequence: TGTGCCAGCACGGAGGCAGCCCATGAAAAACTGTTTTTT. Translated: CASTEAAHEKLFF. The chain employs TRBV7-9 and TRBJ1-4, with no clear D. This CDR3 contains 13 residues. V was cut by 7 bases and J by 6 bases, with 12 bases left in between. Germline V gene data show CDR1 as SEHNR and CDR2 as FQNEAQ (reference sequence).

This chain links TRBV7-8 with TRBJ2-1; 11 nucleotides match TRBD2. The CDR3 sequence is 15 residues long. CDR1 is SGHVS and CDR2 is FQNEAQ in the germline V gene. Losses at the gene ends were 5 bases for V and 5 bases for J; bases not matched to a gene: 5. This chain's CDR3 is CASSLRLAGNNEQFF. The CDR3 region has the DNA TGTGCCAGCAGCCTCCGACTAGCGGGGAACAATGAGCAGTTCTTC.

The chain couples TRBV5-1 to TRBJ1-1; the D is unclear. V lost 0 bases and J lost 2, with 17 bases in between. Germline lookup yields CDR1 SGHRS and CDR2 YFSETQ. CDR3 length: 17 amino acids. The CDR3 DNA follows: TGCGCCAGCAGCTTGGGGTCCCGATCCCCCGGTAACACTGAAGCTTTCTTT. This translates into CASSLGSRSPGNTEAFF.

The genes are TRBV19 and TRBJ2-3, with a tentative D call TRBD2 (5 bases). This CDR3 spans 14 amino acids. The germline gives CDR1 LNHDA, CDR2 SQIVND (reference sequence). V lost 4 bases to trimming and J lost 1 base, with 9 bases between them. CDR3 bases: TGTGCCAGTAGTACGGGATATGGCACAGATACGCAGTATTTT. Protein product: CASSTGYGTDTQYF.

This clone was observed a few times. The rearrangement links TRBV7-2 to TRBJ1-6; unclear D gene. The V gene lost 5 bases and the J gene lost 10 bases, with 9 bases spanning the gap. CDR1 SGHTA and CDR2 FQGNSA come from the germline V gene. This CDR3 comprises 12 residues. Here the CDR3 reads CASSPPLSPLHF. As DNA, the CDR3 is TGTGCCAGCAGCCCGCCACTATCACCCCTCCACTTT.

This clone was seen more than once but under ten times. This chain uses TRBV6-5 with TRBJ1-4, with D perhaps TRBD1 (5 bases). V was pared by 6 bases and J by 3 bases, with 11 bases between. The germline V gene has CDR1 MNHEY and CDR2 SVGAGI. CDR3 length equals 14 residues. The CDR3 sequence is CASSPGYSNEKLFF. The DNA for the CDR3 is TGTGCCAGCAGCCCAGGGTATTCTAATGAAAAACTGTTTTTT.

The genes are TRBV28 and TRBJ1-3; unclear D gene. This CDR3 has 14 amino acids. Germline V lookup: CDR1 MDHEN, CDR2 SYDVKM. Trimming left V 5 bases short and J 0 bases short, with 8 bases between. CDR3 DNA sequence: TGTGCCAGCAGTCTAGGATTCTCTGGAAACACCATATATTTT. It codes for CASSLGFSGNTIYF.

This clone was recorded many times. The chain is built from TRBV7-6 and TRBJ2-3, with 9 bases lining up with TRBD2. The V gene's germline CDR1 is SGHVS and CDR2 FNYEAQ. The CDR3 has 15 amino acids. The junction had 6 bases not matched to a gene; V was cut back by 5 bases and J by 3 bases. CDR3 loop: CASSAGTSRTDTQYF. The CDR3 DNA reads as TGTGCCAGCAGCGCCGGGACTAGCAGGACAGATACGCAGTATTTT.

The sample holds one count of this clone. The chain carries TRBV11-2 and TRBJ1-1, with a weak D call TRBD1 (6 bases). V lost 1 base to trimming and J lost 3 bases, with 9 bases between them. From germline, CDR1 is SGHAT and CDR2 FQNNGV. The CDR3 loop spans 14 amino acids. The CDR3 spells CASSLVQGYTEAFF. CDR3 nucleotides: TGTGCCAGCAGCTTAGTTCAGGGGTACACTGAAGCTTTCTTT.

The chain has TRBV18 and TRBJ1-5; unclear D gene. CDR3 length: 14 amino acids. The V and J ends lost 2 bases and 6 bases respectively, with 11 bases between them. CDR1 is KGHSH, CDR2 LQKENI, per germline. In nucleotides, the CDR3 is TGTGCCAGCTCACCAAACGACATTTCTCAGCCCCAGCATTTT. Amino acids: CASSPNDISQPQHF.

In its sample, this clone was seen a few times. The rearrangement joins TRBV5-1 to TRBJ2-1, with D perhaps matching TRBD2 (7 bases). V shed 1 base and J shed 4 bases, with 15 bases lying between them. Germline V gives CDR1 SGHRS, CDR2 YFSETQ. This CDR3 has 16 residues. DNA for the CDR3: TGCGCCAGCAGCTTGATCGCGGGGGCTGGATACAATGAGCAGTTCTTC. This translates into CASSLIAGAGYNEQFF.